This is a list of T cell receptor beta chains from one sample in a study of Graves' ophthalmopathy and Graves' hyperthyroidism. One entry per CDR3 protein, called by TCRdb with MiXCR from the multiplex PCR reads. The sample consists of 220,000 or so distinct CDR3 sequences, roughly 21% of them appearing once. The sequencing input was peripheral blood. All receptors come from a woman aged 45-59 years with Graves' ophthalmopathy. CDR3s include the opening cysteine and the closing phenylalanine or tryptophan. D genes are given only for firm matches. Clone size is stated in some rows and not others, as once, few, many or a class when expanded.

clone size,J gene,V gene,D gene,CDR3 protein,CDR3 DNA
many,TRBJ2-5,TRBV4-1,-,CASSQPGRGVETQYF,TGCGCCAGCAGCCAACCGGGACGGGGTGTAGAGACCCAGTACTTC
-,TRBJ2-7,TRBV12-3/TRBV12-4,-,CASSLGAAPSYEQYF,TGTGCCAGCAGTTTAGGGGCAGCCCCCTCCTACGAGCAGTACTTC
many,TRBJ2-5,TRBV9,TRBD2,CASSAGTSGWGETQYF,TGTGCCAGCAGCGCCGGGACTAGCGGGTGGGGAGAGACCCAGTACTTC
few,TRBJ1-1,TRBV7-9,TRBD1,CASSFDRGSEAFF,TGTGCCAGCAGCTTCGACAGGGGTTCTGAAGCTTTCTTT
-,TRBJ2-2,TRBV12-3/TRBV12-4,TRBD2,CASRQRLAENTGELFF,TGTGCCAGCAGACAAAGACTAGCGGAGAACACCGGGGAGCTGTTTTTT
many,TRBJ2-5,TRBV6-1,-,CASSGGLSRVQETQYF,TGTGCCAGCAGTGGCGGACTCTCCCGGGTTCAAGAGACCCAGTACTTC
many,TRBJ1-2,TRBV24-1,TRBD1,CATSDPGTDHTF,TGTGCCACCAGTGATCCCGGGACAGATCACACCTTC
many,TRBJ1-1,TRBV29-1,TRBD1,CSVRQGGLTEAFF,TGCAGCGTCAGACAGGGGGGGTTGACTGAAGCTTTCTTT
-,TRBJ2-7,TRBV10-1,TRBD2,CATGTGTSEVYEQYF,TGCGCCACCGGTACCGGGACTAGCGAGGTCTACGAGCAGTACTTC
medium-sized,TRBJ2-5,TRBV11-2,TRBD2,CASSLLGGVAETQYF,TGTGCCAGCAGCTTATTGGGGGGGGTGGCAGAGACCCAGTACTTC
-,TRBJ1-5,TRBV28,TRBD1,CASSSPGQGYNQPQHF,TGTGCCAGCAGTTCCCCGGGACAGGGGTACAATCAGCCCCAGCATTTT
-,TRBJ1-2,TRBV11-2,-,CASTGRKDEPSNYGYTF,TGTGCCAGCACCGGGAGGAAAGACGAACCTTCTAACTATGGCTACACCTTC
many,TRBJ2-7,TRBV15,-,CATSREASPIYEQYF,TGTGCCACCAGCAGAGAGGCCTCCCCCATATACGAGCAGTACTTC
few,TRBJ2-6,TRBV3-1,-,CASSPGTRSSGANVLTF,TGTGCCAGCAGCCCCGGGACGCGTAGCTCTGGGGCCAACGTCCTGACTTTC
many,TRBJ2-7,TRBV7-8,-,CASSLRAPYEQYF,TGTGCCAGCAGCTTACGGGCGCCATACGAGCAGTACTTC
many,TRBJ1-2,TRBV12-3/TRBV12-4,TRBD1,CASTLGTGVNGYTF,TGTGCCAGCACCTTGGGGACAGGAGTTAATGGCTACACCTTC
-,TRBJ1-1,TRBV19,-,CASSIGPAQAFF,TGTGCCAGTAGTATAGGCCCAGCTCAAGCTTTCTTT
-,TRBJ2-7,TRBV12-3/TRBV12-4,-,CASRVGGGGGEQYF,TGTGCCAGCAGGGTGGGTGGCGGTGGGGGCGAGCAGTACTTC
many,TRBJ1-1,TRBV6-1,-,CASSERWATEAFF,TGTGCCAGCAGTGAGAGGTGGGCCACTGAAGCTTTCTTT
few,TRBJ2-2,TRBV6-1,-,CASSARASGNTGELFF,TGTGCCAGCAGTGCCCGTGCCAGCGGGAACACCGGGGAGCTGTTTTTT
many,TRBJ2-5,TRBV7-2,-,CASSLEWGQRETQYF,TGTGCCAGCAGCTTAGAATGGGGCCAACGAGAGACCCAGTACTTC
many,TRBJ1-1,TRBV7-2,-,CASNPMGLRTEAFF,TGTGCCAGCAACCCGATGGGGCTCCGGACTGAAGCTTTCTTT
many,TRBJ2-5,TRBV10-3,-,CACQGLQETQYF,TGTGCCTGCCAAGGACTGCAAGAGACCCAGTACTTC
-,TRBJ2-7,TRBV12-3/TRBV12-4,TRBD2,CASSSPIAGGHEYEQYF,TGTGCCAGCAGTTCCCCTATAGCGGGAGGGCACGAATACGAGCAGTACTTC
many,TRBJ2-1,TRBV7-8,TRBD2,CASSLESSGRSYNEQFF,TGTGCCAGCAGCTTAGAATCTAGCGGGCGTTCCTACAATGAGCAGTTCTTC
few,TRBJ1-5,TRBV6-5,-,CASSYSNLNQPQHF,TGTGCCAGCAGTTACTCGAACCTCAATCAGCCCCAGCATTTT